These 23 T cell receptor beta chains originate from one sample sequenced in a study of blood T cell repertoires in COVID-19. Only in-frame clones appear in the TCRdb table, and some are missing; sequencing was by immunoSEQ multiplex PCR. Found here are 110,000 or so clones, just under 90% of them singletons; the top ten hold roughly 4.4%. Sequenced sample: peripheral blood. The source is a woman in her forties or fifties with acute or convalescent COVID-19.

This chain joins TRBV19 and TRBJ2-1; TRBD2 matches at 10 bases. Losses at the gene ends were 5 bases for V and 10 bases for J; bases not matched to a gene: 17. CDR3 length: 17 residues. Germline CDR1 reads LNHDA; CDR2 reads SQIVND (reference sequence). DNA of the CDR3: TGTGCCAGTAGTGCCCTAAGGCTAGCGGGAGAAGGGAGGGAGCAGTTCTTC. This codes for CASSALRLAGEGREQFF. The full variable domain, its missing parts supplied by reference TRBV19 and TRBJ2-1, is DGGITQSPKYLFRKEGQNVTLSCEQNLNHDAMYWYRQDPGQGLRLIYYSQIVNDFQKGDIAEGYSVSREKKESFPLTVTSAQKNPTAFYLCASSALRLAGEGREQFFGPGTRLTVL.

This clone was observed a handful of times. The gene calls are TRBV2 and TRBJ2-5; weak D call: TRBD1 (6 bases). The CDR3 loop spans 12 amino acids. Trimming stripped 8 bases from V and 4 bases from J, with 11 bases between. Germline-derived CDR1 and CDR2 are SNHLY and FYNNEI. This chain's CDR3 is CASETGSETQYF. In nucleotides, the CDR3 is TGTGCCAGCGAAACAGGGTCAGAGACCCAGTACTTC. The full variable domain, completed using reference TRBV2 and TRBJ2-5, is EPEVTQTPSHQVTQMGQEVILRCVPISNHLYFYWYRQILGQKVEFLVSFYNNEISEKSEIFDDQFSVERPDGSNFTLKIRSTKLEDSAMYFCASETGSETQYFGPGTRLLVL.

V gene TRBV4-1 combines with J gene TRBJ1-5; D not resolved. Looked up from germline, CDR1 is MGHRA and CDR2 is YSYEKL. V lost 1 base, J lost 1 base, and 11 bases lay in between. The CDR3 spans 16 residues. The CDR3 DNA reads TGCGCCAGCAGCCAAGTAGCGGGAGAGAGCAATCAGCCCCAGCATTTT. It translates to CASSQVAGESNQPQHF.

This sequence joins TRBV6-5 and TRBJ1-1; 7 nucleotides agree with TRBD1. J was trimmed by 11 bases and V by 5 bases; bases with no gene match: 11. The CDR3 totals 13 residues. CDR1 and CDR2 from the germline V gene are MNHEY and SVGAGI. The DNA for the CDR3 is TGTGCCAGCAGTCAGGGGGACCTAAGGGAGGCTTTCTTT. As protein: CASSQGDLREAFF.

The rearrangement links TRBV19 to TRBJ2-4; perhaps TRBD2 as D (5 bases). V lost 1 base and J 3 bases, leaving 7 bases between the germline ends. This CDR3 spans 14 amino acids. Looked up from germline, CDR1 is LNHDA and CDR2 is SQIVND (reference sequence). Here the CDR3 reads CASSIAGNKNIQYF. The DNA of the CDR3 is TGTGCCAGTAGTATAGCGGGGAACAAAAACATTCAGTACTTC.

The V call is TRBV18, the J call TRBJ1-5; tentative D call: TRBD1 (6 bases). CDR3 size: 16 residues. Deletions cut 3 bases from V and 1 base from J, with 13 bases between. The germline gives CDR1 KGHSH, CDR2 LQKENI. The CDR3 protein is CASSPPGVRSNQPQHF. Written as DNA, the CDR3 is TGTGCCAGCTCACCCCCAGGGGTCCGGAGCAATCAGCCCCAGCATTTT.

This clone was detected once. This chain connects TRBV3-1 (or the pseudogene TRBV3-2) to TRBJ2-1; no reliable D call. Deletions cut 0 bases from V and 2 bases from J, with 14 bases between. Per the germline V gene, CDR1 is LGHDT and CDR2 is YNNKEL (reference sequence). The CDR3 contains 17 residues. The CDR3 reads CASSQDTAESPYNEQFF. The CDR3, as DNA: TGTGCCAGCAGCCAAGATACGGCGGAATCCCCCTACAATGAGCAGTTCTTC.

The chain recombines TRBV24-1 with TRBJ2-1; TRBD1 is a possible D gene (6 bases). This CDR3 spans 15 amino acids. Trimming pared 4 bases from V and 8 bases from J, leaving 17 bases between. Germline CDR1 is KGHDR and CDR2 is SFDVKD. The CDR3 nucleotides are TGTGCCACCAGTGACGGGACAACCCCGAGCGATGAGCAGTTCTTC. Encoded protein: CATSDGTTPSDEQFF.

The chain couples TRBV10-3 to TRBJ1-6; TRBD1 matches 7 bases. The CDR3 is made up of 14 amino acids. In germline, CDR1 is ENHRY, CDR2 SYGVKD. Trimming took 2 bases from V and 10 from J; bases not matched to a gene: 5. The CDR3 region is CAISEDRVSSPLHF. DNA for the CDR3: TGTGCCATCAGTGAGGACAGGGTAAGCTCACCCCTCCACTTT.

V is TRBV11-2 and J is TRBJ2-1, with a possible D match to TRBD1 (6 bases). The CDR3 covers 15 residues. Germline-derived CDR1 and CDR2 are SGHAT and FQNNGV. V was clipped by 3 bases and J by 3 bases, with 12 bases between them. The CDR3 loop is CASSLGTQYYNEQFF. CDR3 nucleotides: TGTGCCAGCAGCTTGGGGACACAATACTACAATGAGCAGTTCTTC.

The J gene is TRBJ1-1, the V gene TRBV2; TRBD1 matches 7 bases. V shed 6 bases and J 6 bases; nucleotides not matched to a gene: 10. Per the germline V gene, CDR1 is SNHLY and CDR2 is FYNNEI. The CDR3 is made up of 14 amino acids. CDR3 loop: CASRRDSIGAEAFF. The CDR3, as DNA: TGTGCCAGCAGACGGGACAGTATTGGGGCTGAAGCTTTCTTT.

This chain uses TRBV6-5 with TRBJ2-2; D gene uncertain. This CDR3 region has 15 residues. From germline, CDR1 is MNHEY and CDR2 SVGAGI. The V gene lost 8 bases and the J gene lost 6 bases, with 19 bases spanning the gap. CDR3 coding DNA: TGTGCCAGCCATTCGGGTCCCTTCGATCCCGGGGAGCTGTTTTTT. Encoded protein: CASHSGPFDPGELFF.

V gene TRBV7-9 combines with J gene TRBJ1-2; D unclear. CDR1 is SEHNR, CDR2 FQNEAQ, per germline (reference sequence). The CDR3 has 14 residues. The V end lost 3 bases, the J end lost 5 bases, and 13 bases lay between the germline ends. CDR3 nucleotides: TGTGCCAGCAGCTTCGGAGGGCTGGGATATGGCTACACCTTC. Translation: CASSFGGLGYGYTF.

The V call is TRBV28, the J call TRBJ2-1, with 9 positions matching TRBD2. This CDR3 contains 16 residues. After removal of 7 bases from V and 0 bases from J, the junction contained 7 bases not matched to a gene. Germline lookup yields CDR1 MDHEN and CDR2 SYDVKM. The CDR3 region is CASTSSGTVSYNEQFF. CDR3 coding DNA: TGTGCCAGCACCTCTAGCGGGACGGTCTCCTACAATGAGCAGTTCTTC.

This chain links TRBV24-1 with TRBJ2-3; 10 positions match TRBD2. With V trimmed by 2 bases and J by 2 bases, 6 bases remained unmatched. CDR3 size: 17 residues. Germline loops: CDR1 KGHDR, CDR2 SFDVKD. The CDR3 reads CATSDSQLAGHTDTQYF. CDR3 DNA: TGTGCCACCAGTGATTCCCAACTAGCGGGGCACACAGATACGCAGTATTTT.

This clone was picked up a small number of times. CDR3 coding DNA: TGTGCCAGTGAGGAAAGGGGGCGTTCCGGCTACACCTTC. Protein: CASEERGRSGYTF. The V call is TRBV19, the J call TRBJ1-2; 7 nucleotides agree with TRBD1. The CDR3 sequence is 13 residues long. Trimming removed 8 bases from V and 8 bases from J; junction bases left unmatched: 11. Germline assignment: CDR1 LNHDA and CDR2 SQIVND (reference sequence).

The chain combines TRBV24-1 with TRBJ2-5; D not resolved. The germline CDR1 and CDR2 sequences are KGHDR and SFDVKD. This CDR3 spans 12 amino acids. The V and J ends lost 2 bases and 4 bases respectively, with 4 bases between them. The CDR3 DNA is TGTGCCACCAGTGATTGGCTAGAGACCCAGTACTTC. Amino acid sequence: CATSDWLETQYF.

The CDR3 DNA reads TGTGCCAGCAGGCAAAGACAACAGAGCACTGAAGCTTTCTTT. It encodes CASRQRQQSTEAFF. The chain employs TRBV6-6 and TRBJ1-1; D gene unclear. CDR3 size: 14 residues. The V end lost 6 bases, the J end lost 4 bases, and 15 bases lay between the germline ends. Per germline, CDR1 MNHNY and CDR2 SVGAGI (reference sequence).

Only one count was recorded for this clone. V usage is TRBV6-2 or TRBV6-3 and J usage is TRBJ1-2, with 8 bases aligning to TRBD1. V was clipped by 0 bases and J by 6 bases; unmatched bases: 3. The CDR3 runs to 14 residues. Germline V gives CDR1 MNHEY, CDR2 SVGEGT. The CDR3 DNA is TGTGCCAGCAGTTACTCGCCAGGGGGCGATGGCTACACCTTC. Its translation is CASSYSPGGDGYTF.

The chain links TRBV15 to TRBJ1-3; D remains ambiguous. Trimming stripped 0 bases from V and 0 bases from J, with 6 bases between. CDR3 size: 15 residues. The germline V gene has CDR1 LNHNV and CDR2 YYDKDF (reference sequence). The CDR3 loop reads CATSRDQLSGNTIYF. The CDR3 region has the DNA TGTGCCACCAGCAGAGATCAACTCTCTGGAAACACCATATATTTT.

Only one count was recorded for this clone. The chain carries TRBV19 and TRBJ2-7; 8 positions match TRBD1. This CDR3 spans 14 amino acids. In germline, CDR1 is LNHDA, CDR2 SQIVND (reference sequence). J was trimmed by 2 bases and V by 5 bases; bases with no gene match: 5. CDR3 nucleotides: TGTGCCAGTAGTCAAAGACAGGGGCCCTACGAGCAGTACTTC. Its translation is CASSQRQGPYEQYF. The variable domain in full, completed from reference TRBV19 and TRBJ2-7, reads DGGITQSPKYLFRKEGQNVTLSCEQNLNHDAMYWYRQDPGQGLRLIYYSQIVNDFQKGDIAEGYSVSREKKESFPLTVTSAQKNPTAFYLCASSQRQGPYEQYFGPGTRLTVT.

This chain connects TRBV10-3 to TRBJ2-2, with 8 nucleotides matching TRBD1. CDR3 length: 14 amino acids. Germline V CDR1 and CDR2: ENHRY, SYGVKD. V lost 10 bases and J lost 6; bases outside the gene matches: 10. The CDR3 here is CATSADRGAGELFF. For the CDR3, the DNA is TGTGCCACCTCTGCTGACAGGGGAGCCGGGGAGCTGTTTTTT.

This rearrangement joins TRBV10-3 to TRBJ1-1; 12 nucleotides line up with TRBD1. With V trimmed by 8 bases and J by 8 bases, 0 bases remained unmatched. The CDR3 runs to 11 residues. The V gene's germline CDR1 is ENHRY and CDR2 SYGVKD. The DNA of the CDR3 is TGTGCCATCGGGACAGGGGGCGAAGCTTTCTTT. Translation: CAIGTGGEAFF.